The T cell receptor (beta chain) under discussion was sequenced for a study of T cell changes during pregnancy in multiple sclerosis. The method was immunoSEQ multiplex PCR; TCRdb's version includes in-frame clones alone and lacks a portion of them. Here the sample spans approximately 48,000 clones, around 94% being singletons. There are 18 residues in the CDR3. Germline V CDR1 and CDR2: SGHDT, YYEEEE. V was clipped by 2 bases and J by 1 base; unmatched bases: 9. This sample comprised CD4+ T cells from peripheral blood mononuclear cells, obtained in the second trimester of pregnancy. The origin of this receptor is a female donor with multiple sclerosis, enrolled in a pregnancy study. The chain recombines TRBV5-6 with TRBJ2-4; 10 nucleotides match TRBD2. The CDR3 loop is CASSLELAGKGAKNIQYF. CDR3 nucleotides: TGTGCCAGCAGCTTAGAACTAGCGGGGAAGGGCGCCAAAAACATTCAGTACTTC.